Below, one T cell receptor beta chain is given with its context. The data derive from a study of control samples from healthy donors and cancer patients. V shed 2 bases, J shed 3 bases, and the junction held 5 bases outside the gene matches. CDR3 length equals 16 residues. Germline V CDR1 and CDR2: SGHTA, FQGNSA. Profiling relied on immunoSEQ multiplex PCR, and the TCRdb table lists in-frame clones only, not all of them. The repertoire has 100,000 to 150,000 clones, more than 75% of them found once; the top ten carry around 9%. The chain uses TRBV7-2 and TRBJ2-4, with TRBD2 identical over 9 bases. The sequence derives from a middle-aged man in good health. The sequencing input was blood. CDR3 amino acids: CASSLTAGGVKNIQYF. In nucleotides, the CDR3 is TGTGCCAGCAGCTTAACGGCGGGGGGGGTCAAAAACATTCAGTACTTC.